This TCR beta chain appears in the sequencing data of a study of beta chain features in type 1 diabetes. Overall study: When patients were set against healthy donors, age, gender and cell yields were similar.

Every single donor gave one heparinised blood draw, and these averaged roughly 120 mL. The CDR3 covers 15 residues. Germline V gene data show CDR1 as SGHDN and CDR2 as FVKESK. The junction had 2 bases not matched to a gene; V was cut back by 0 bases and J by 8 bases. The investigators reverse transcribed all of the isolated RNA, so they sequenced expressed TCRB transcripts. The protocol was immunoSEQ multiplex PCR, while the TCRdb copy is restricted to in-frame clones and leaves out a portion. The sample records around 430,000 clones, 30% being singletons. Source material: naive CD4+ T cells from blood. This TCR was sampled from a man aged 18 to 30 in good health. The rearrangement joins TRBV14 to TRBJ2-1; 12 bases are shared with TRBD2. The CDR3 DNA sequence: TGTGCCAGCAGCCAAGAGCTAGCGGGAGGGGATGAGCAGTTCTTC. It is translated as CASSQELAGGDEQFF.